What follows is one T cell receptor beta chain and its context. Its cognate antigen is unknown. Method: immunoSEQ multiplex PCR; TCRdb's copy keeps in-frame clones and lacks some. The table records approximately 65,000 clones, 88% of them present only once. The record originates from a study of PD-1 blockade in classical Hodgkin lymphoma. Notes on the study in general: What drove the repertoire differences, possibly disease activity or prior therapy, has not been defined. Before treatment, complete responders showed about the same diversity as newly diagnosed patients. The CD4+ diversity rise by C4D1 was clearest in complete responders.

In germline, CDR1 is MNHEY, CDR2 SMNVEV (reference sequence). V gave up 0 bases and J gave up 3 bases; unmatched junction bases: 6. The CDR3 runs to 18 residues. The patients all showed relapse after autologous stem cell transplantation, while their brentuximab vedotin exposure varied. Best overall response was complete response, partial response or progressive disease in these relapsed/refractory classical Hodgkin lymphoma patients. The TCR originated in a human donor with classical Hodgkin lymphoma. The chain links TRBV27 to TRBJ2-6; 9 nucleotides agree with TRBD1. The sequencing used peripheral blood mononuclear cells (PBMCs), collected at baseline. The CDR3 DNA reads as TGTGCCAGCAGTTTATCGGGACAGGGTGGAAATGGGGCCAACGTCCTGACTTTC. Translating it yields CASSLSGQGGNGANVLTF.